Below are 20 T cell receptor beta chains sequenced from a single sample in a study of T-cell memory formation after mild COVID-19. TCRdb re-analysed the 5' RACE reads in MiXCR, keeping a single row per CDR3 protein. The sample yields about 150,000 distinct CDR3 sequences, approximately 25% seen once. Sequencing was carried out using PBMCs or a T cell subset sorted from them (not recorded which). The receptor set was obtained from an adult woman who had mild COVID-19 (a few samples of this study predate the infection). Cell type and time point are not known.

The chain carries TRBV7-9 and TRBJ1-4; 7 bases are a match to TRBD1. The germline V gene encodes CDR1 SEHNR and CDR2 FQNEAQ (reference sequence). Trimming removed 6 bases from V and 5 bases from J; junction bases left unmatched: 9. The CDR3 contains 15 residues. CDR3 residues: CASRSGTAGNEKLFF. CDR3 DNA sequence: TGTGCCAGCAGAAGCGGGACAGCCGGAAATGAAAAACTGTTTTTT.

The rearrangement uses TRBV3-1 and TRBJ1-1; D is unclear. Per germline, CDR1 LGHDT and CDR2 YNNKEL (reference sequence). This CDR3 contains 14 residues. V lost 0 bases and J lost 2, with 7 bases in between. The CDR3 region is CASSQEDHNTEAFF. The CDR3 DNA reads as TGTGCCAGCAGCCAAGAGGACCACAACACTGAAGCTTTCTTT. The whole variable domain, remainder taken from reference TRBV3-1 and TRBJ1-1, is DTAVSQTPKYLVTQMGNDKSIKCEQNLGHDTMYWYKQDSKKFLKIMFSYNNKELIINETVPNRFSPKSPDKAHLNLHINSLELGDSAVYFCASSQEDHNTEAFFGQGTRLTVV.

The chain links TRBV5-4 to TRBJ1-1; tentatively, D is TRBD1 (6 bases). Germline values: CDR1 SGHNT, CDR2 YYREEE (reference sequence). Trimming removed 3 bases from V and 7 bases from J, with 16 bases in between. CDR3 length equals 14 residues. The CDR3 nucleotides are TGTGCCAGCAGCTCCCAGGGGAACCCCCTTGAAGCTTTCTTT. Its protein product is CASSSQGNPLEAFF.

This sequence joins TRBV5-6 and TRBJ2-5; TRBD2 agrees at 7 bases. V was clipped by 0 bases and J by 4 bases; unmatched bases: 3. Looked up from germline, CDR1 is SGHDT and CDR2 is YYEEEE. The CDR3 runs 14 residues. As DNA, the CDR3 is TGTGCCAGCAGCTTGGTGACTAGCACAGAGACCCAGTACTTC. It translates to CASSLVTSTETQYF.

This clonotype was seen only a few times. The rearrangement links TRBV14 to TRBJ2-3; D gene ambiguous. Germline V lookup: CDR1 SGHDN, CDR2 FVKESK. This CDR3 is 13 amino acids long. The V end was cut by 3 bases, the J end by 4 bases, with 8 bases between. CDR3 sequence reads: CASSQLGPDTQYF. The CDR3 DNA is TGTGCCAGCAGCCAGTTAGGCCCAGATACGCAGTATTTT.

In its sample, this clonotype was seen many times. The chain recombines TRBV7-9 with TRBJ1-1, with D unresolved. Per germline, CDR1 SEHNR and CDR2 FQNEAQ (reference sequence). The CDR3 is 14 residues long. V was pared by 5 bases and J by 0 bases, with 10 bases between. The CDR3 DNA reads TGTGCCAGCAGCCCCAGCCCCATGAACACTGAAGCTTTCTTT. Its protein is CASSPSPMNTEAFF.

The chain uses TRBV24-1 and TRBJ2-2, with D perhaps TRBD1 (6 bases). The CDR3 length is 10 residues. Trimming left V 9 bases short and J 11 bases short, with 9 bases between. The germline V gene encodes CDR1 KGHDR and CDR2 SFDVKD. The chain's CDR3 is CATYGGELFF. In nucleotides, the CDR3 is TGTGCCACCTATGGGGGCGAGCTGTTTTTT.

This clonotype was seen only a few times. The rearrangement joins TRBV5-1 to TRBJ2-7, with D tentatively TRBD1 (6 bases). Trimming pared 0 bases from V and 1 base from J, leaving 8 bases between. The CDR3 runs 14 residues. Germline-derived CDR1 and CDR2 are SGHRS and YFSETQ. DNA for the CDR3: TGCGCCAGCAGCTTGGGGACAGCGTCCTACGAGCAGTACTTC. As protein: CASSLGTASYEQYF.

This clonotype was found many times. The rearrangement joins TRBV11-3 to TRBJ2-3, with 11 bases that match TRBD2. The CDR3 covers 16 residues. Per the germline V gene, CDR1 is SGHNT and CDR2 is YENEEA. V shed 6 bases and J 4 bases; nucleotides not matched to a gene: 9. The CDR3 region is CASSSLLAGGADTQYF. The CDR3 bases are TGTGCCAGCAGTTCCCTTTTAGCGGGAGGGGCAGATACGCAGTATTTT.

A few counts support this clonotype. The chain is built from TRBV27 and TRBJ2-7; 10 bases match TRBD1. J gave up 1 base and V 4 bases, and 4 bases lay outside the gene matches. Germline assignment: CDR1 MNHEY and CDR2 SMNVEV (reference sequence). This CDR3 has 15 residues. The CDR3 DNA is TGTGCCAGCAGTTGGACAGGGGGTGGGTCCTACGAGCAGTACTTC. Encoded protein: CASSWTGGGSYEQYF.

V is TRBV24-1 and J is TRBJ2-5; 9 bases map to TRBD2. The CDR3 consists of 15 residues. Per germline, CDR1 KGHDR and CDR2 SFDVKD. Trimming removed 4 bases from V and 3 bases from J; junction bases left unmatched: 5. The CDR3 DNA is TGTGCCACCAGTGACGTAGCGGGAGCGAAAGAGACCCAGTACTTC. It yields the protein CATSDVAGAKETQYF.

This clonotype was recorded only once. V and J are TRBV13 and TRBJ1-1; 9 nucleotides agree with TRBD1. V was clipped by 5 bases and J by 1 base; unmatched bases: 5. CDR1 PRHDT and CDR2 FYEKMQ come from the germline V gene (reference sequence). The CDR3 is made up of 15 amino acids. The DNA for the CDR3 is TGTGCCAGCAGCGGATGGACAGGGGCGAACACTGAAGCTTTCTTT. Encoded protein: CASSGWTGANTEAFF.

This clonotype showed up many times. The rearrangement uses TRBV20-1 and TRBJ1-1, with D possibly TRBD1 on 5 matching bases. Per the germline V gene, CDR1 is DFQATT and CDR2 is SNEGSKA (reference sequence). The V end was cut by 6 bases, the J end by 4 bases, with 15 bases between. The CDR3 consists of 13 residues. CDR3 residues: CSAPSGDLTEAFF. Here the CDR3 DNA reads TGCAGTGCACCGAGCGGGGACCTCACTGAAGCTTTCTTT.

This clonotype was seen just once. One junction end disagrees with the germline gene, perhaps due to a read error. V and J are TRBV27 and TRBJ2-7; D might be TRBD2 (5 bases). Germline V gene sequence: CDR1 MNHEY, CDR2 SMNVEV (reference sequence). The CDR3 spans 15 residues. CDR3 in amino acids: CASSLYPAGTYEQYF. In nucleotides, the CDR3 is TGTGCCAGCAGTTTATATCCGGCGGGTACCTATGAGCAGTACTTC.

This clonotype occurred many times. This sequence joins TRBV9 and TRBJ1-2; D is possibly TRBD1 (5 bases). Trimming removed 6 bases from V and 1 base from J, with 28 bases in between. CDR3 length: 19 amino acids. Germline-derived CDR1 and CDR2 are SGDLS and YYNGEE. The CDR3: CASTGARDASVDGNYGYTF. The DNA of the CDR3 is TGTGCCAGCACCGGGGCCCGGGACGCCTCAGTGGACGGTAACTATGGCTACACCTTC.

This clonotype has only a few counts. The chain combines TRBV30 with TRBJ1-2; 7 bases align to TRBD1. CDR1 and CDR2 (germline): GTSNPN, SVGIG (reference sequence). With 1 base clipped from V and 1 base from J, the junction kept 6 bases outside the gene matches. CDR3 length: 15 residues. Here the CDR3 reads CAWSGGDRVNYGYTF. CDR3 coding DNA: TGTGCCTGGAGTGGGGGAGACAGGGTTAACTATGGCTACACCTTC.

The chain combines TRBV12-3 or TRBV12-4 with TRBJ1-1; TRBD1 matches at 10 bases. CDR3 size: 16 residues. V shed 8 bases and J 0 bases; nucleotides not matched to a gene: 9. The CDR3 region has the DNA TGTGCCAGCGCCCGACAGGGGGCCTATCTGAACACTGAAGCTTTCTTT. Residues: CASARQGAYLNTEAFF.

The genes are TRBV6-6 and TRBJ2-5, with 8 bases identical to TRBD2. Germline V gene data show CDR1 as MNHNY and CDR2 as SVGAGI (reference sequence). J gave up 4 bases and V 5 bases, and 9 bases lay outside the gene matches. The CDR3 has 15 residues. The CDR3 sequence is CASSDITRGGETQYF. CDR3 coding DNA: TGTGCCAGCAGTGACATAACCCGGGGGGGAGAGACCCAGTACTTC.

By share, this clonotype counts as medium-sized (0.01 to 0.1%). This chain uses TRBV21-1 with TRBJ2-5; the table gives TRBD1 as D, unverified against the DNA. TRBV21-1 is shown as a pseudogene. The CDR3 is made up of 16 amino acids. CDR3 sequence (DNA): TGTGCCAGCAGCAAATGCACAGGGACAGGGGAAGAGACCCAGTACTTC. Translated: CASSKCTGTGEETQYF.

This clonotype came up a few times. The chain uses TRBV5-1 and TRBJ2-1, with a weak D call TRBD2 (6 bases). There are 13 residues in the CDR3. CDR1 is SGHRS, CDR2 YFSETQ, per germline. V was shortened by 4 bases and J by 8 bases, with 13 bases between the two germline ends. For the CDR3, the DNA is TGCGCCAGCAGCCGGGGAGGCGGGGATGAGCAGTTCTTC. Translating it yields CASSRGGGDEQFF.